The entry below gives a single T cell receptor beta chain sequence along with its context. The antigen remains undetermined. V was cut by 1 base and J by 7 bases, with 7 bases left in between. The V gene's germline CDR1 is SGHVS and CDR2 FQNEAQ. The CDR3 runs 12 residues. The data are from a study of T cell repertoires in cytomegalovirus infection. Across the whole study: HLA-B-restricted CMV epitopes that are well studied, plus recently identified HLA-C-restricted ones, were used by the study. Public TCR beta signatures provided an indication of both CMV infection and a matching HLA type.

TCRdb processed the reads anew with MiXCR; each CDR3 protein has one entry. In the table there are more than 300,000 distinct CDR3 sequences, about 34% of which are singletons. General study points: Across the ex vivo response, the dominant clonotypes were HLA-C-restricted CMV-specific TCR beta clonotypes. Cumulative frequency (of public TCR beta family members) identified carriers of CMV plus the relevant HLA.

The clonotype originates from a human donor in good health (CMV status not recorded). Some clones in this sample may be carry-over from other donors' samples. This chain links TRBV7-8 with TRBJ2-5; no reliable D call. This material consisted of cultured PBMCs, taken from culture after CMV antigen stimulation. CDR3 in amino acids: CASSLDPWTQYF. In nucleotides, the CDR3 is TGTGCCAGCAGCTTAGACCCTTGGACCCAGTACTTC. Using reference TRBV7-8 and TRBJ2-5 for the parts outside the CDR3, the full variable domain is GAGVSQSPRYKVAKRGQDVALRCDPISGHVSLFWYQQALGQGPEFLTYFQNEAQLDKSGLPSDRFFAERPEGSVSTLKIQRTQQEDSAVYLCASSLDPWTQYFGPGTRLLVL.